A single sample is the source of the 21 T cell receptor beta chains below, sequenced in a study of shared clonotypes between healthy human individuals (TCRdb year 2020). Library generation was performed with the immunoSEQ multiplex PCR assay. TCRdb took this table from immuneACCESS and kept in-frame rearrangements with V and J called. Such tables lack part of the clones; where checked against another copy, unresolved V genes explain under half of the gap, and the rest is unexplained. This sample gives over a million clones in total; about 98.5% of them show up just once. Approximately 0.38% of the sample belongs to the ten largest clones. The sequencing sample was made of naive CD4+ T cells sorted from blood. The meaning of the sample's cell subset or site label: CD45RA+ positively selected. These receptors were collected from a man aged 30 to 45 in good health.

V and J are TRBV6-1 and TRBJ1-1; no firm D call. Trimming took 10 bases from V and 5 from J, leaving 20 bases between them. Germline V gives CDR1 MNHNS, CDR2 SASEGT. This CDR3 region has 14 residues. CDR3 sequence (DNA): TGTGCCATACCGTCCGAGGTCCCGAGGACTGAAGCTTTCTTT. Translating gives CAIPSEVPRTEAFF.

The V gene is TRBV5-5, the J gene TRBJ2-1; weak D call: TRBD1 (6 bases). Deletions cut 5 bases from V and 3 bases from J, with 12 bases between. The CDR3 length is 14 residues. CDR1 SGHKS and CDR2 YYEKEE come from the germline V gene (reference sequence). The CDR3 region is CASRPDRYYNEQFF. CDR3 in DNA: TGTGCCAGCAGACCAGACAGGTACTACAATGAGCAGTTCTTC.

This clone has a single count. This chain links TRBV5-1 with TRBJ1-2; D remains unclear. CDR3 length: 13 residues. Trimming removed 2 bases at V and 8 bases at J, with 13 bases between. CDR1 and CDR2 from the germline V gene are SGHRS and YFSETQ. Here the CDR3 reads CASSFGLGGGYTF. In DNA form, the CDR3 reads TGCGCCAGCAGCTTCGGTCTCGGAGGCGGCTACACCTTC.

This chain uses TRBV28 with TRBJ2-2, with 7 bases lining up with TRBD2. The CDR3 contains 16 residues. Germline lookup yields CDR1 MDHEN and CDR2 SYDVKM. V lost 8 bases to trimming and J lost 4 bases; unmatched junction nucleotides: 13. CDR3 protein: CASGLESSPGTGELFF. CDR3 nucleotide sequence: TGTGCCAGCGGACTAGAGTCTTCCCCGGGCACCGGGGAGCTGTTTTTT.

The V and J genes are TRBV4-1 and TRBJ2-7; D remains unclear. Germline V gene data show CDR1 as MGHRA and CDR2 as YSYEKL. Trimming took 1 base from V and 4 from J, leaving 17 bases between them. CDR3 length: 16 amino acids. Here the CDR3 DNA reads TGCGCCAGCAGCCAAGGCAGCTTGGGGATACCATACGAGCAGTACTTC. This encodes CASSQGSLGIPYEQYF.

The chain joins TRBV28 to TRBJ2-5; D gene ambiguous. Trimming left V 8 bases short and J 11 bases short, with 6 bases between. From germline, CDR1 is MDHEN and CDR2 SYDVKM. This CDR3 has 8 amino acids. CDR3 sequence: CASGNQYF. For the CDR3, the DNA is TGTGCCAGCGGCAATCAGTACTTC.

The genes are TRBV28 and TRBJ2-6; TRBD1 matches at 8 bases. V was pared by 5 bases and J by 0 bases, with 3 bases of the junction left unmatched. The CDR3 is made up of 16 amino acids. The V gene's germline CDR1 is MDHEN and CDR2 SYDVKM. CDR3 amino acids: CASSKQGGSGANVLTF. The CDR3 region has the DNA TGTGCCAGCAGTAAACAGGGGGGCTCTGGGGCCAACGTCCTGACTTTC.

The chain has TRBV6-1 and TRBJ1-2; D gene unclear. CDR3 length equals 14 residues. In germline, CDR1 is MNHNS, CDR2 SASEGT. The V gene lost 0 bases and the J gene lost 8 bases, with 13 bases spanning the gap. CDR3 DNA sequence: TGTGCCAGCAGTGAAGCGTCCAGGAGCTTAGGCTACACCTTC. This translates into CASSEASRSLGYTF.

This chain connects TRBV11-2 to TRBJ2-5; D might be TRBD2 (5 bases). V gave up 1 base and J gave up 5 bases, with 8 bases separating them. CDR1 is SGHAT, CDR2 FQNNGV, per germline. CDR3 length: 13 amino acids. The CDR3 spells CASSLVGVETQYF. The CDR3 DNA reads as TGTGCCAGCAGCTTAGTGGGAGTGGAGACCCAGTACTTC.

The chain uses TRBV5-4 and TRBJ1-1; no reliable D call. CDR1 and CDR2 from the germline V gene are SGHNT and YYREEE (reference sequence). Trimming pared 6 bases from V and 10 bases from J, leaving 28 bases between. CDR3 size: 16 residues. The CDR3 spells CASKLFGGQDLRGAFF. As DNA, the CDR3 is TGTGCCAGCAAGCTTTTTGGTGGCCAGGACCTTCGGGGAGCTTTCTTT.

The chain links TRBV19 to TRBJ1-4; D is unclear. CDR3 length: 14 amino acids. In germline, CDR1 is LNHDA, CDR2 SQIVND (reference sequence). The V end lost 3 bases, the J end lost 0 bases, and 5 bases lay between the germline ends. The CDR3 DNA reads TGTGCCAGTAGTATGCGGGCAACTAATGAAAAACTGTTTTTT. This sequence encodes CASSMRATNEKLFF.

The V call is TRBV7-2, the J call TRBJ2-7; 9 bases line up with TRBD2. V was clipped by 5 bases and J by 2 bases; unmatched bases: 4. The CDR3 has 14 amino acids. Germline CDR1 reads SGHTA; CDR2 reads FQGNSA. In nucleotides, the CDR3 is TGTGCCAGCAGCGGAGCGGGAGGTCCCTACGAGCAGTACTTC. It codes for CASSGAGGPYEQYF.

This chain joins TRBV6-5 and TRBJ1-4; TRBD1 agrees at 8 bases. With 6 bases clipped from V and 3 bases from J, the junction kept 6 bases outside the gene matches. The CDR3 is 15 amino acids. Germline assignment: CDR1 MNHEY and CDR2 SVGAGI. Here the CDR3 reads CASRPQGASNEKLFF. The CDR3, as DNA: TGTGCCAGCAGACCCCAGGGGGCATCTAATGAAAAACTGTTTTTT.

This chain joins TRBV30 and TRBJ1-5; D possibly corresponds to TRBD1 (5 bases). The V and J ends lost 5 bases and 0 bases respectively, with 11 bases between them. The germline V gene has CDR1 GTSNPN and CDR2 SVGIG (reference sequence). The CDR3 sequence is 14 residues long. CDR3 nucleotides: TGTGCCTGGGCTCAGGGTCTTAGCAATCAGCCCCAGCATTTT. It is translated as CAWAQGLSNQPQHF.

A word on this clone: One end of the junction varies from germline; a read error may be responsible. J is TRBJ2-3 and V is TRBV29-1; 7 bases map to TRBD2. Germline CDR1 is SQVTM and CDR2 is ANQGSEA. CDR3 length equals 10 residues. CDR3 in amino acids: CSVEGGGRDF. The DNA of the CDR3 is TGCAGCGTTGAGGGCGGGGGACGTGATTTT.

The J gene is TRBJ2-2, the V gene TRBV27; D not certain. CDR3 size: 14 residues. V was pared by 5 bases and J by 7 bases, with 14 bases between. The V gene's germline CDR1 is MNHEY and CDR2 SMNVEV (reference sequence). The CDR3 DNA reads as TGTGCCAGCAGTGTGGACGGGTGGGGCGGGGAGCTGTTTTTT. Its translation is CASSVDGWGGELFF.

The chain couples TRBV5-1 to TRBJ2-1; 9 nucleotides align to TRBD2. The junction had 14 bases not matched to a gene; V was cut back by 4 bases and J by 6 bases. Germline V gene data show CDR1 as SGHRS and CDR2 as YFSETQ. This CDR3 contains 17 residues. CDR3 coding DNA: TGCGCCAGCAGCCCTAACCCCCAGCGGGAGGCCTCCAATGAGCAGTTCTTC. It yields the protein CASSPNPQREASNEQFF.

This chain connects TRBV27 to TRBJ1-1; maybe TRBD1 (5 bases). This CDR3 region has 14 residues. Germline lookup yields CDR1 MNHEY and CDR2 SMNVEV (reference sequence). The V and J ends lost 4 bases and 1 base respectively, with 10 bases between them. The CDR3, as DNA: TGTGCCAGCAGTTCAGGGCTGAAGAACACTGAAGCTTTCTTT. Protein: CASSSGLKNTEAFF.

This chain uses TRBV7-9 with TRBJ2-7; 8 bases map to TRBD1. Trimming cost V 1 base and J 3 bases; bases outside gene matches: 5. This CDR3 contains 15 residues. Germline CDR1 is SEHNR and CDR2 is FQNEAQ (reference sequence). CDR3 bases: TGTGCCAGCAGCTTAGGCACAGGGGGATTCTACGAGCAGTACTTC. Translation: CASSLGTGGFYEQYF.

This chain uses TRBV11-2 with TRBJ2-3; D gene uncertain. V was clipped by 0 bases and J by 1 base, with 5 bases between them. CDR3 length: 14 residues. CDR1 is SGHAT, CDR2 FQNNGV, per germline. Here the CDR3 reads CASSLDLGTDTQYF. Here the CDR3 DNA reads TGTGCCAGCAGCTTAGATCTGGGCACAGATACGCAGTATTTT.

This rearrangement joins TRBV7-3 to TRBJ2-1; 10 bases are a match to TRBD1. Germline trimming cut 2 bases from V and 8 bases from J; bases unmatched to any gene: 15. Per the germline V gene, CDR1 is SGHTA and CDR2 is FQGTGA. The CDR3 length is 18 residues. CDR3: CASSLLYPGQGTGYEQFF. The CDR3 coding sequence is TGTGCCAGCAGCTTACTATACCCGGGACAGGGGACGGGTTATGAGCAGTTCTTC.